Listed here are 18 T cell receptor beta chains from one sample, sequenced in a study of post-analysis software for immune sequencing data. Each TCR beta cDNA library carried unique molecular identifiers. Each CDR3 protein is one row after TCRdb ran MiXCR on the PCR reads. This table has roughly 540,000 distinct CDR3 sequences, approximately 31% appearing once. These TCRs' antigens remain unknown. Study observations and caveats: About five TRBV segments occurring more often in patients than controls included TRBV5-6, TRBV5-1 and TRBV20-1.

Input material: blood. The receptors shown here come from a girl between 2 and 17 years old with multiple sclerosis.

V gene TRBV28 combines with J gene TRBJ1-1; D perhaps matches TRBD1 (6 bases). This CDR3 has 14 amino acids. V was pared by 6 bases and J by 1 base, with 12 bases between. The germline CDR1 and CDR2 sequences are MDHEN and SYDVKM. This chain's CDR3 is CASSLGGENTEAFF. Here the CDR3 DNA reads TGTGCCAGCAGCCTAGGGGGGGAGAACACTGAAGCTTTCTTT.

This clonotype turned up a few times. The V gene is TRBV9, the J gene TRBJ2-7, with 8 bases aligning to TRBD2. This CDR3 contains 15 residues. The V and J ends lost 0 bases and 2 bases, in that order; junction bases with no gene match: 4. CDR1 is SGDLS and CDR2 is YYNGEE in the germline V gene. Here the CDR3 DNA reads TGTGCCAGCAGCGTAGCCAGCGGGGGAGCCTACGAGCAGTACTTC. Its protein is CASSVASGGAYEQYF.

The J gene is TRBJ1-5, the V gene TRBV6-5, with D maybe TRBD1 (5 bases). Germline V gene lookup returns CDR1 MNHEY and CDR2 SVGAGI. V was shortened by 6 bases and J by 3 bases, with 15 bases between the two germline ends. The CDR3 runs to 15 residues. In DNA, the CDR3 is TGTGCCAGCAGCTCAGACAGCGTACCCAATCAGCCCCAGCATTTT. Its translation is CASSSDSVPNQPQHF.

This chain joins TRBV5-6 and TRBJ2-2; 7 nucleotides align to TRBD1. Germline lookup yields CDR1 SGHDT and CDR2 YYEEEE. The CDR3 runs to 15 residues. With 2 bases clipped from V and 1 base from J, the junction kept 2 bases outside the gene matches. The CDR3 DNA reads as TGTGCCAGCAGCTTCGGACAGGTGAACACCGGGGAGCTGTTTTTT. This sequence encodes CASSFGQVNTGELFF.

The chain combines TRBV29-1 with TRBJ2-5, with 11 bases identical to TRBD2. The V and J ends lost 7 bases and 5 bases, in that order; junction bases with no gene match: 12. In germline, CDR1 is SQVTM, CDR2 ANQGSEA. This CDR3 region has 15 residues. The CDR3, as DNA: TGCAGCGCCTCAATTAGCGGGGGGGCCTGGGAGACCCAGTACTTC. This gives the protein CSASISGGAWETQYF.

For the CDR3, the DNA is TGCAGTGCCCCACCCGACAGGGGGAACTATGGCTACACCTTC. It specifies CSAPPDRGNYGYTF. The chain links TRBV20-1 to TRBJ1-2; 9 bases fit TRBD1. The CDR3 length is 14 residues. Germline CDR1 and CDR2: DFQATT and SNEGSKA (reference sequence). Trimming at V came to 6 bases and at J to 2 bases, leaving 7 bases not matched to a gene.

CDR3 loop: CAISKQDPNTEAFF. The CDR3 region has the DNA TGTGCCATCAGTAAACAGGACCCGAACACTGAAGCTTTCTTT. V gene TRBV10-3 combines with J gene TRBJ1-1; D may be TRBD1 (5 bases). The ends were cut back, 5 bases at V and 1 base at J, with 11 bases in the middle. This CDR3 spans 14 amino acids. Germline V CDR1 and CDR2: ENHRY, SYGVKD.

This clonotype was detected a few times. Its ends do not fully match the called genes, so a read error is possible. This sequence joins TRBV20-1 and TRBJ1-5, with D hard to call. Germline V CDR1 and CDR2: DFQATT, SNEGSKA (reference sequence). CDR3 length equals 12 residues. The CDR3 bases are TGCAGGGCTAGTTCTGGCGATCAGCCCCAGCATTTT. It yields the protein CRASSGDQPQHF.

This clonotype has just a few counts. The chain combines TRBV2 with TRBJ2-3; D is unclear. V dropped 4 bases and J dropped 5 bases, with 4 bases sitting between them. This CDR3 is 11 amino acids long. The germline V gene encodes CDR1 SNHLY and CDR2 FYNNEI. The chain's CDR3 is CASSGIDTQYF. CDR3 bases: TGTGCCAGCAGTGGTATAGATACGCAGTATTTT. Using reference TRBV2 and TRBJ2-3 for the parts outside the CDR3, the full variable domain is EPEVTQTPSHQVTQMGQEVILRCVPISNHLYFYWYRQILGQKVEFLVSFYNNEISEKSEIFDDQFSVERPDGSNFTLKIRSTKLEDSAMYFCASSGIDTQYFGPGTRLTVL.

This clonotype was seen at least ten times. V usage is TRBV29-1 and J usage is TRBJ2-5; D unclear. Germline CDR1 is SQVTM and CDR2 is ANQGSEA. The V and J ends lost 3 bases and 3 bases respectively, with 14 bases between them. The CDR3 sequence is 14 residues long. CDR3 coding DNA: TGCAGCGTTGAGGGCCCGCTAAGGGAAGAGACCCAGTACTTC. This gives the protein CSVEGPLREETQYF. Variable domain in full (rest from reference TRBV29-1 and TRBJ2-5): SAVISQKPSRDICQRGTSLTIQCQVDSQVTMMFWYRQQPGQSLTLIATANQGSEATYESGFVIDKFPISRPNLTFSTLTVSNMSPEDSSIYLCSVEGPLREETQYFGPGTRLLVL.

The chain carries TRBV5-5 and TRBJ2-7, with a weak D call TRBD1 (6 bases). Trimming removed 6 bases at V and 5 bases at J, with 24 bases between. Germline V gives CDR1 SGHKS, CDR2 YYEKEE (reference sequence). This CDR3 comprises 16 residues. This chain's CDR3 is CASKPLQGYKGNEQYF. In DNA, the CDR3 is TGTGCCAGCAAACCATTACAGGGCTATAAAGGGAACGAGCAGTACTTC.

This clonotype was detected ten times or more. This chain connects TRBV27 to TRBJ1-2, with D uncertain. Germline CDR1 reads MNHEY; CDR2 reads SMNVEV (reference sequence). The V end lost 5 bases, the J end lost 8 bases, and 15 bases lay between the germline ends. The CDR3 runs to 13 residues. The CDR3: CASSPGRLQGYTF. The CDR3 region has the DNA TGTGCCAGCAGTCCCGGGCGACTCCAGGGCTACACCTTC.

This clonotype has at least ten counts. This rearrangement joins TRBV20-1 to TRBJ2-4; D possibly corresponds to TRBD2 (6 bases). CDR3 length: 15 amino acids. V lost 2 bases to trimming and J lost 0 bases, with 11 bases between them. CDR1 DFQATT and CDR2 SNEGSKA come from the germline V gene (reference sequence). DNA of the CDR3: TGCAGTGCTAGAAAAGCGGGCCTAGCCAAAAACATTCAGTACTTC. It translates to CSARKAGLAKNIQYF.

This clonotype has only a few counts. The chain uses TRBV7-3 and TRBJ2-7; no reliable D call. The V gene's germline CDR1 is SGHTA and CDR2 FQGTGA. V was trimmed by 1 base and J by 1 base, leaving 8 bases between them. This CDR3 contains 14 residues. For the CDR3, the DNA is TGTGCCAGCAGCTTAAATCCAGGTTCCTACGAGCAGTACTTC. Translating it yields CASSLNPGSYEQYF.

This clonotype was seen repeatedly, ten times or more. The chain has TRBV6-5 and TRBJ2-5, with D tentatively TRBD2 (5 bases). The CDR3 runs to 17 residues. Germline V gene data show CDR1 as MNHEY and CDR2 as SVGAGI. Trimming removed 5 bases from V and 2 bases from J, with 21 bases in between. CDR3 sequence reads: CASSPSLVLDLQETQYF. The CDR3 region has the DNA TGTGCCAGCAGTCCCTCGCTGGTACTAGATCTACAAGAGACCCAGTACTTC.

The chain recombines TRBV3-1 with TRBJ2-1; tentative D call: TRBD2 (5 bases). Trimming removed 3 bases from V and 4 bases from J, with 16 bases in between. This CDR3 contains 16 residues. The germline gives CDR1 LGHDT, CDR2 YNNKEL (reference sequence). The CDR3 reads CASSQATNEGYNEQFF. CDR3 sequence (DNA): TGTGCCAGCAGCCAGGCGACAAACGAGGGTTACAATGAGCAGTTCTTC.

This clonotype was observed a handful of times. The chain joins TRBV7-8 to TRBJ2-7; D perhaps matches TRBD2 (5 bases). Trimming removed 3 bases at V and 7 bases at J, with 16 bases between. CDR1 is SGHVS and CDR2 is FQNEAQ in the germline V gene. The CDR3 loop spans 14 amino acids. The CDR3 region has the DNA TGTGCCAGCAGCTTCTCCCGGGGTACTATAGAGCAGTACTTC. It translates to CASSFSRGTIEQYF.

This CDR3 is CASSLVGRGNQPQHF. In DNA, the CDR3 is TGTGCCAGCAGCTTAGTAGGCAGAGGTAATCAGCCCCAGCATTTT. The J gene is TRBJ1-5, the V gene TRBV7-2; D ambiguous. The CDR3 has 15 amino acids. The V gene lost 1 base and the J gene lost 4 bases, with 11 bases spanning the gap. The germline CDR1 and CDR2 sequences are SGHTA and FQGNSA.